The entry that follows covers one T cell receptor (beta chain) sequence. The sample comes from a study of shared clonotypes between healthy human individuals. Libraries were prepared by immunoSEQ multiplex PCR; TCRdb keeps only in-frame clonotypes and omits some of them. This sample has 2 million to 2.5 million clones, with under 95% found just once. The V and J ends lost 0 bases and 3 bases respectively, with 12 bases between them. CDR3 length: 15 residues. CDR1 SGHVS and CDR2 FQNEAQ come from the germline V gene. Caucasian adults residing in Nashville, Tennessee made up all the donors. V is TRBV7-8 and J is TRBJ2-7; D may be TRBD1 (5 bases). Sequences were obtained from naive CD4+ T cells from PBMCs. Subset in this sample: CD45RA+ positively selected. This receptor was taken from a man younger than 35 in good health. Some clones in this sample may be carry-over from other donors' samples. The CDR3 DNA reads as TGTGCCAGCAGCTTAGCGGCCAGGGTGATCTACGAGCAGTACTTC. It codes for CASSLAARVIYEQYF.